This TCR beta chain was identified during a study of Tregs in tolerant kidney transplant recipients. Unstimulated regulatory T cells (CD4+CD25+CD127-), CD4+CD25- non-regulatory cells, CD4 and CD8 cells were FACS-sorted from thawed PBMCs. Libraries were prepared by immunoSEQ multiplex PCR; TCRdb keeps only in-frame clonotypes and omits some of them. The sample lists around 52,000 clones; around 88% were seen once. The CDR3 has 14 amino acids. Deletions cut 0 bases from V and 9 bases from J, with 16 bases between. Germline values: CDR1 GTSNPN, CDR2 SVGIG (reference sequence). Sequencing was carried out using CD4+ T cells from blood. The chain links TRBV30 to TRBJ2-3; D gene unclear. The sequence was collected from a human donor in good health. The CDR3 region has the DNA TGTGCCTGGAGTGTCGTGGGCTCCGGCCGGACGCAGTATTTT. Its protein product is CAWSVVGSGRTQYF.